This T cell receptor (beta chain) came from a study of CD8+ T cells in alopecia areata. A few counts support this clone. Following RNA extraction, reverse transcription yielded cDNA that acted as the sequencing template. Assay: immunoSEQ multiplex PCR; the TCRdb copy retains only in-frame clones and omits some. The data contain over 90,000 clones, around 59% of them singletons. Germline V gene sequence: CDR1 SQVTM, CDR2 ANQGSEA. The V end lost 7 bases, the J end lost 2 bases, and 20 bases lay between the germline ends. CDR3 length: 15 residues. V usage is TRBV29-1 and J usage is TRBJ1-2; weak D call: TRBD1 (5 bases). Sequencing was performed on CD4+ T cells sorted from blood. This clonotype was obtained from a human donor in good health. The CDR3 is CSAPMKGRENYGYTF. CDR3 DNA sequence: TGCAGCGCCCCCATGAAGGGCAGGGAAAACTATGGCTACACCTTC.